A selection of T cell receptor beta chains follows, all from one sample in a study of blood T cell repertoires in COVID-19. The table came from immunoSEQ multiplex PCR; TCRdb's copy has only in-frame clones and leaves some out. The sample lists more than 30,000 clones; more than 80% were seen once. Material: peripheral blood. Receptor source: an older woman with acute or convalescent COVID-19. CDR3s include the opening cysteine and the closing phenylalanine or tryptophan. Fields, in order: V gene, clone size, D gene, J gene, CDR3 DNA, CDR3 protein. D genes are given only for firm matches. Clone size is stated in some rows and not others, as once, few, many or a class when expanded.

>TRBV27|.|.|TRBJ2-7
TGTGCCAGCAGTTTCCAACAGGGTACCTACGAGCAGTACTTC
CASSFQQGTYEQYF
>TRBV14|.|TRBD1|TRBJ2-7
TGTGCCAGCAGCGCCGGGACAGGGTTATACGAGCAGTACTTC
CASSAGTGLYEQYF
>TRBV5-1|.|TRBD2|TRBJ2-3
TGCGCCAGCAGCTCGGGACTAGCGGGAACAGATACGCAGTATTTT
CASSSGLAGTDTQYF
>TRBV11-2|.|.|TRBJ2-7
TGTGCCAGCAGCTTATCTAACGGGCAGTACTTC
CASSLSNGQYF
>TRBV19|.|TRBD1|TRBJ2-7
TGTGCCAGTAGGAAGACAGGGATCCACGAGCAGTACTTC
CASRKTGIHEQYF
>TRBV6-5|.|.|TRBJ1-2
TGTGCCAGCAGTTACGCGAGAGAGGGCGCCTATGGCTACACCTTC
CASSYAREGAYGYTF
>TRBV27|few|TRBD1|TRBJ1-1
TGTGCCAGCAGTTACGACAGGGTAAGTGGCACTGAAGCTTTCTTT
CASSYDRVSGTEAFF
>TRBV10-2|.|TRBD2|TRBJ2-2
TGCGCCAGCAGTGAACTAGCGGGGGGCGGCGGGGAGCTGTTTTTT
CASSELAGGGGELFF
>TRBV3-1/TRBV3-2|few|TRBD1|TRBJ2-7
TGTGCCAGCAGCCAGGGACAGGGACCCTACGAGCAGTACTTC
CASSQGQGPYEQYF
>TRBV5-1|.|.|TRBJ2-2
TGCGCCAGCAGCTTCCAGGGAACCGGGGAGCTGTTTTTT
CASSFQGTGELFF
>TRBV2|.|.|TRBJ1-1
TGTGCCAGCAGTGAGCGGGGGGCTAGGTGGAACACTGAAGCTTTCTTT
CASSERGARWNTEAFF
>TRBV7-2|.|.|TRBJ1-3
TGTGCCAGCAGCTTAGCGCGGGGCTCTGGAAACACCATATATTTT
CASSLARGSGNTIYF
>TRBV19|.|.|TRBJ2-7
TGTGCCAGTAGTTGGGGAGTTTCCTACGAGCAGTACTTC
CASSWGVSYEQYF
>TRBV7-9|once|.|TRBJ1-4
TGTGCCAGCAGCTTAGGATGGGGGGAGACTAATGAAAAACTGTTTTTT
CASSLGWGETNEKLFF
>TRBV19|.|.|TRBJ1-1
TGTGCCAGTAGTATACTTGCTGAAGCTTTCTTT
CASSILAEAFF
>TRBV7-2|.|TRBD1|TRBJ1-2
TGTGCCAGCAGCATATCGGGACAGAGCATTGCCGGCTACACCTTC
CASSISGQSIAGYTF
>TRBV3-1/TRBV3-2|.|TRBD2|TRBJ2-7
TGTGCCAGCAGCCAAGATGAGACGGGACTAGCCGTCTACGAGCAGTACTTC
CASSQDETGLAVYEQYF
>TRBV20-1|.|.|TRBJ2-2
TGCAGTGCTAGTCGCATCGGCGGGGAGCTGTTTTTT
CSASRIGGELFF
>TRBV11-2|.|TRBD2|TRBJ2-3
TGTGCCAGCAGCTTCCCATTAGGACTAGCGGGGGGGGGCAGGGATACGCAGTATTTT
CASSFPLGLAGGGRDTQYF
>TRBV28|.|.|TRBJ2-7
TGTGCCAGCAGTTTACGGGAGCCCTCCTACGAGCAGTACTTC
CASSLREPSYEQYF
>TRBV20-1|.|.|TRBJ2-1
TGCAGTGCTAGTTGGCAGGGTCGTAATGAGCAGTTCTTC
CSASWQGRNEQFF
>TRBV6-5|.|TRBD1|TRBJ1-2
TGTGCCAGCGCCCCGGGACAGGAAAACTATGGCTACACCTTC
CASAPGQENYGYTF
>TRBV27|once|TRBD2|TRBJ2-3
TGTGCCAGCAGTTTATTGAGCGGGGGGGCCGCAGATACGCAGTATTTT
CASSLLSGGAADTQYF
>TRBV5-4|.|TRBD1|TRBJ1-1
TGTGCCAGCAGCATGGGACAGAAGACGAACACTGAAGCTTTCTTT
CASSMGQKTNTEAFF
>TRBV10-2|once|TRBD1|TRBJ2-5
TGCGCCAGCAGTGAGACGGACAGGGGAGAAGAGACCCAGTACTTC
CASSETDRGEETQYF
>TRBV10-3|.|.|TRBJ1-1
TGTGCCATCAGTAAAAACAGACCTTCATCGGGAAACACTGAAGCTTTCTTT
CAISKNRPSSGNTEAFF
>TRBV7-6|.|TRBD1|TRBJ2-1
TGTGCCAGCAGCTTAGGGCAGGGGGCTATATATGAGCAGTTCTTC
CASSLGQGAIYEQFF
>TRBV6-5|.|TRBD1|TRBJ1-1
TGTGCCAGCAGTTCGAAAACGACAGGGGCCAAAGCTGAAGCTTTCTTT
CASSSKTTGAKAEAFF
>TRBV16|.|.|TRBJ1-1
TGTGCCAGCAGCCAACTGGGACTGGTGGCTTTCTTT
CASSQLGLVAFF
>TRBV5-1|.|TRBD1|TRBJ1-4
TGCGCCAGCAGCTTGGCAGGGGGCAGGGAAAAACTGTTTTTT
CASSLAGGREKLFF
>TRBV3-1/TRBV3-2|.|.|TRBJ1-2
TGTGCCAGCAGCCAAGCCGTCTCGGTGGATGGCTACACCTTC
CASSQAVSVDGYTF
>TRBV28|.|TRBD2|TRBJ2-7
TGTGCCAGCAGTTTCTCAGGGACTATGTCGGGTGAGCAGTACTTC
CASSFSGTMSGEQYF
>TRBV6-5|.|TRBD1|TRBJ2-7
TGTGCCAGCAGTTGGACAGGGGATCCCTACGAGCAGTACTTC
CASSWTGDPYEQYF
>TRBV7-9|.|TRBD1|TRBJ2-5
TGTGCCAGCAGCCCCCCTCGAGGACAGGGCGGAGGGACCCAGTACTTC
CASSPPRGQGGGTQYF
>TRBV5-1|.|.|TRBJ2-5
TGCGCCAGCAGCGACCCCGGAGGGGAGACCCAGTACTTC
CASSDPGGETQYF
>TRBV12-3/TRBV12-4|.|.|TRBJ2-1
TGTGCCAGCAGCAGGTACAATGAGCAGTTCTTC
CASSRYNEQFF
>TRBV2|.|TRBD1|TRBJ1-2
TGTGCCAGCAGTGGACAGGGCGTAGGCTACACCTTC
CASSGQGVGYTF
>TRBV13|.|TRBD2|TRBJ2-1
TGTGCCAGCAGCTTCCAGGGACTAGCGGGAGGGCTACATGAGCAGTTCTTC
CASSFQGLAGGLHEQFF
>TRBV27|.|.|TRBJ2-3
TGTGCCAGCAGGAAGGCTGCACTAGCAAGAGGAGATACGCAGTATTTT
CASRKAALARGDTQYF
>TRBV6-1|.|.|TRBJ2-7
TGTGCCAGCAGTGAAGGTCCCTTTGTCTACGAGCAGTACTTC
CASSEGPFVYEQYF
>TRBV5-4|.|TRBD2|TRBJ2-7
TGTGCCAGCAGCCCGGGAGGCCCTAGCACCCCGAGAGGTTGGGAGTACTTC
CASSPGGPSTPRGWEYF
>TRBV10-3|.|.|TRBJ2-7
TGTGCCATCAGTGAGTCTGGGGACTCGTACGAGCAGTACTTC
CAISESGDSYEQYF
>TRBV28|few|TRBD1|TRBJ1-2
TGTGCCAGCAGATCCGACAGGGTTGGCTACACCTTC
CASRSDRVGYTF
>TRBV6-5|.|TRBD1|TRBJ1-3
TGTGCCAGCACCCAACAGGGGGGCTTTGGAAACACCATATATTTT
CASTQQGGFGNTIYF
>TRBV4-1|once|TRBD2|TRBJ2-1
TGCGCCAGCAGCCAAAGATCTGGACTAGCGGGGGTAAATTACAATGAGCAGTTCTTC
CASSQRSGLAGVNYNEQFF
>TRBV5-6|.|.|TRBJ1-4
TGTGCCAGCAGCTTGTTCGGGGAAACAACTAATGAAAAACTGTTTTTT
CASSLFGETTNEKLFF
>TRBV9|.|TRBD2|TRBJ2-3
TGTGCCAGCAGCGTAGGCTTAGCGGGGGGGGGCACAGATACGCAGTATTTT
CASSVGLAGGGTDTQYF
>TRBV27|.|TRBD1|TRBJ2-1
TGTGCCAGCAGTCTGGACAGGGGTCCTTACAATGAGCAGTTCTTC
CASSLDRGPYNEQFF
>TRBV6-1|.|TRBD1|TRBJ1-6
TGTGCCAGCAGTGATCAGGGGGCCGATAATTCACCCCTCCACTTT
CASSDQGADNSPLHF
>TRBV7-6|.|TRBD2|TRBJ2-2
TGTGCCAGCAGCTCTAGCGGGGGGACGACCGGGGAGCTGTTTTTT
CASSSSGGTTGELFF
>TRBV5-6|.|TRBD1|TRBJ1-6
TGTGCCAGCAGCTTGTTTGGGACAGGGGACTCACCCCTCCACTTT
CASSLFGTGDSPLHF
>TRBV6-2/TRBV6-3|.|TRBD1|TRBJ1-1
TGTGCCAGCAGTTGGACAGGGGAGAAAGCTTTCTTT
CASSWTGEKAFF